This TCR beta chain emerged from a study of T cells expressing NK-cell markers. Points from the study as a whole: In several donors, dominant clonotypes made up roughly 28.3-65% of CD3+CD56-NKG2C+ cells. Dominant NKG2C+ clonotypes accounted for roughly 1.0-7.0% of CD8+ T cells in more than five donors.

Concerning this clonotype itself: Its specificity is unknown.

Germline V gene lookup returns CDR1 MNHEY and CDR2 SVGEGT. The CDR3 runs 16 residues. TCRdb re-called the 5' RACE reads, yielding one record per CDR3 amino acid sequence without DNA. This repertoire includes over 250,000 distinct CDR3 sequences. The sequencing input was blood T cells: a sorted CD56 or NKG2C T cell subset, CD4+ or CD8+ T cells, or bulk PBMC T cells (not recorded which). The chain recombines TRBV6-2 or TRBV6-3 with TRBJ1-2; no DNA is available, so the TRBD1 call from TCRdb remains unchecked. This receptor was taken from a woman aged 18 to 75 in good health. The CDR3 is CASSYSRTGNNYGYTF.